A selection of T cell receptor beta chains follows, all from one sample in a study of T cells in Graves' hyperthyroidism and ophthalmopathy. Using its own MiXCR run on the multiplex PCR reads, TCRdb lists one record per CDR3 protein. The data hold approximately 510,000 distinct CDR3 sequences, with 20% to 25% observed a single time. What was sequenced was blood. The origin of the receptors is a man aged 18-30 years with Graves' hyperthyroidism. The CDR3 runs from the conserved cysteine through the conserved F or W. D genes are given only for firm matches. Clone size is stated in some rows and not others, as once, few, many or a class when expanded.

v_call: TRBV24-1
clone_size: .
d_call: .
j_call: TRBJ1-1
cdr3_nt: TGTGCCACCAGTGAACGGGACACTGAAGCTTTCTTT
cdr3_aa: CATSERDTEAFF

v_call: TRBV13
clone_size: .
d_call: .
j_call: TRBJ2-7
cdr3_nt: TGTGCCAGCAGCCCCGGGTTGGATTTTGTCGAGCAGTACTTC
cdr3_aa: CASSPGLDFVEQYF

v_call: TRBV5-1
clone_size: .
d_call: .
j_call: TRBJ2-7
cdr3_nt: TGCGCCAGCAGCACCGGATATGGCCTCGAGCAGTACTTC
cdr3_aa: CASSTGYGLEQYF

v_call: TRBV4-1
clone_size: .
d_call: TRBD1
j_call: TRBJ1-2
cdr3_nt: TGCGCCAGCAGCCAAGCAGAAGGACAGGGGCCACACTATGGCTACACCTTC
cdr3_aa: CASSQAEGQGPHYGYTF

v_call: TRBV27
clone_size: many
d_call: TRBD1
j_call: TRBJ2-5
cdr3_nt: TGTGCCAGCAGTTGGACAGGGCAGTGGGAGACCCAGTACTTC
cdr3_aa: CASSWTGQWETQYF

v_call: TRBV11-3
clone_size: many
d_call: .
j_call: TRBJ2-7
cdr3_nt: TGTGCCAGCAGCTCCTTCGAAAAGCCATTACACGAGCAGTACTTC
cdr3_aa: CASSSFEKPLHEQYF

v_call: TRBV12-3/TRBV12-4
clone_size: .
d_call: .
j_call: TRBJ1-5
cdr3_nt: TGTGCCAGCAGTTTAGGGGGGGGAGGTCAGCATTTT
cdr3_aa: CASSLGGGGQHF

v_call: TRBV30
clone_size: many
d_call: TRBD2
j_call: TRBJ2-5
cdr3_nt: TGTGCCTGGAGTTCCCCTGCCGAGACTAGCGGGAAGACCCAGTACTTC
cdr3_aa: CAWSSPAETSGKTQYF

v_call: TRBV28
clone_size: few
d_call: TRBD2
j_call: TRBJ2-2
cdr3_nt: TGTGCCAGCAGTTTCTCACGGGGACTACAGAACACCGGGGAGCTGTTTTTT
cdr3_aa: CASSFSRGLQNTGELFF

v_call: TRBV28
clone_size: few
d_call: TRBD1
j_call: TRBJ2-5
cdr3_nt: TGTGTCAGCAGGGGGTTCGACTACCGCCGAAAAGGAGAGACCCAGTACTTC
cdr3_aa: CVSRGFDYRRKGETQYF

v_call: TRBV28
clone_size: many
d_call: .
j_call: TRBJ1-2
cdr3_nt: TGTGCCATCTACCAAACGGGTGGGCTCGATGGCTACACCTTC
cdr3_aa: CAIYQTGGLDGYTF

v_call: TRBV19
clone_size: many
d_call: .
j_call: TRBJ2-7
cdr3_nt: TGTGCCAGTAGTATAGCGACAGGATACGAGCAGTACTTC
cdr3_aa: CASSIATGYEQYF

v_call: TRBV2
clone_size: .
d_call: .
j_call: TRBJ2-2
cdr3_nt: TGTGCTAGCACCCAATCCCGGAGTTTCACCGGGGAGCTGTTTTTT
cdr3_aa: CASTQSRSFTGELFF

v_call: TRBV6-1
clone_size: .
d_call: .
j_call: TRBJ2-2
cdr3_nt: TGTGCCAGCAGTCTGACCCCCGGGAACACCGGGGAGCTGTTTTTT
cdr3_aa: CASSLTPGNTGELFF

v_call: TRBV20-1
clone_size: many
d_call: .
j_call: TRBJ2-7
cdr3_nt: TGCAGTGCTAGAAGTCCTAGGTACCTTTACGAGCAGTACTTC
cdr3_aa: CSARSPRYLYEQYF

v_call: TRBV12-3/TRBV12-4
clone_size: many
d_call: TRBD2
j_call: TRBJ2-3
cdr3_nt: TGTGCCAGCAGTCAAGGACTAGCCGGGGAAGGCACAGATACGCAGTATTTT
cdr3_aa: CASSQGLAGEGTDTQYF

v_call: TRBV20-1
clone_size: .
d_call: .
j_call: TRBJ1-2
cdr3_nt: TGCAGTGCACCATACTCCAGGGGCGGCTATGGCTACACCTTC
cdr3_aa: CSAPYSRGGYGYTF